What follows describes a single TCR beta chain. Which antigen it targets is not known. The record has no base qualities; no much larger clone is one base away. The method behind the library was the immunoSEQ multiplex PCR assay. A mixture of 60 forward primers for TCR Vbeta segments and 13 reverse primers for TCR Jbeta segments was used in the multiplex PCR. Amplification of the CDR3 region of rearranged TCR beta genes was performed with a multiplex PCR assay on genomic DNA. Amplified TCR beta libraries were sequenced as 87-base-pair reads on the Illumina HiSeq System. Per the authors' processing: A later analysis tallied 75 million to 85 million unique TCR beta chains across the 666 repertoires, and about 10 million of those chains were shared by two or more donors. Raw reads were error-corrected and collapsed into unique sequences with a nearest-neighbor algorithm that merged closely related sequences to remove PCR and sequencing errors. CDR3 sequences were aligned to IMGT reference sequences to assign V, D and J gene segments. For a sequence to be retained, a match of at least six nucleotides to both a V gene segment and a J gene segment was required. A rearrangement counted as productive if the CDR3 had no stop codons and remained in frame with V and J, and every other rearrangement counted as non-productive. CDR3 was defined according to IMGT convention as the region running from the second conserved V-encoded cysteine to the conserved J-encoded phenylalanine. The earlier analysis of around 640 of the donors excluded sequences that lacked an unambiguous match to a single V gene segment. An earlier analysis of 587 of the donors classified V segments as functional when productive rearrangements were above 56.7% and as segregating when the standard deviation between donors was above 5%. A statistical classification framework was built to diagnose cytomegalovirus status from the catalog of TCR beta chain sequences. V and J gene assignment, in a later analysis, came from comparing TCR nucleotide sequences with IMGT/GENE-DB human TR gene sequences. The TCRdist pipeline was used in a later analysis to assign CDR3 sequences and most-parsimonious VDJ recombination scenarios. A later analysis defined each TCR beta chain by its CDR3 amino acid sequence plus V-gene family, and excluded reads lacking a unique V-gene family. To address suspected cross-contamination and a sequencing artifact, a later analysis removed a few hundred highly shared, low-generation-probability nucleotide sequences. A later analysis calculated a clonal expansion index for each public chain from normalized within-repertoire ranks of inferred template counts. A later analysis computed generation probabilities with a VDJ recombination model fitted to out-of-frame rearrangements, and checked the results against IGoR. A later analysis scored TCR-TCR, TCR-HLA and TCR-CMV co-occurrence with hypergeometric tests, applying a repertoire-size bias correction to TCR pairs. A later analysis estimated false discovery rates by permuting HLA or CMV assignments 20 times. In a later analysis, co-occurring TCRs were grouped using DBSCAN, with TCRdist sequence similarity added in when clustering inside HLA-allele-positive subsets. Repertoires with fewer than 30,000 or more than 120,000 public chains, plus five repertoires with anomalous nucleotide sharing, were excluded from co-occurrence clustering. The source is immuneACCESS, and TCRdb retained only in-frame sequences with V and J called. Part of the clones is not carried over; for the studies checked, unresolved V genes explain less than half of this, and the remainder is unexplained. D and trimming come from the DNA, and the V and J calls and clone size come from that table. A total of 80,000 to 130,000 clones appear in this sample, more than 65% of them only once. The leading ten clones occupy 4% of the sample.

This specimen comes from a study of cytomegalovirus exposure and HLA in healthy donors (dated by TCRdb to 2017 to 2019). Study-level background: In an earlier analysis of 450 to 750 of the donors, approximately 260 Gb of sequence data and 95 million to 130 million unique TCR beta sequences from about 179 million T cells were reported. Alongside the repertoire data, information on donor age, sex, ethnicity and CMV serostatus was compiled. HLA typing covered class I and class II loci at four-digit resolution. The study profiled the T cell repertoires of more than 500 subjects by immunosequencing and related them to cytomegalovirus serostatus. The study combined high-throughput TCR immunosequencing, statistical association of individual TCRs with disease status, and machine learning to predict cytomegalovirus infection status. Across 398 genotyped donors of the cohort, an average of 235,054 unique TCR beta nucleotide sequences per donor were sequenced, and roughly 17% of those sequences were non-productive. In addition to the first cohort of approximately 650 subjects, a separate validation cohort of 130 or so different subjects was used. Roughly five DR-DQ haplotypes were treated as single units for association and clustering because of strong linkage in the cohort. All discovery cohort repertoires had been generated on a single sequencing platform. About 300 gigabases of sequencing data and 78 million or so unique TCR sequences were included in an early release covering about 620 HLA-typed donors. Typing coverage varied by locus: about 620-640 donors for A, B, C, DRB1 and DQB1; 500 to 550 for DQA1; more than 600 for DPA1; under 490 for DPB1. Rather than drawing on any new phenotypic data, the later analysis identified candidate immune exposures from TCR beta sequences and the way those sequences occurred across donors. Among the roughly 410 genotyped donors, 75% to 90% belonged to the genetic ancestry cluster associated with self-reported Caucasian donors. The study was designed to test whether signatures of past pathogen exposure could be identified by cataloging public T cell receptors. To study patterns of TCR occurrence, a later analysis re-analyzed previously published TCR beta repertoires from 666 donors and added high-resolution HLA genotyping. A later genetic analysis took genome-wide SNP genotypes for about three fifths of the 666 donors and used that subset as a discovery cohort. In an earlier analysis of a few hundred of the donors, high-throughput TCR beta sequencing was used to judge whether each TCR beta V gene segment behaved as functional or pseudogenic. Paper-wide results and their limitations: An earlier analysis of 587 of the donors showed that most TCR beta V segments appeared in productive rearrangements either about 87% or about 30% of the time, which broadly matched IMGT annotations. Cytomegalovirus status was reported to be diagnosed by the classifier with high specificity and sensitivity in both the original and validation cohorts. In a later genetic analysis, fewer N-insertions in productive TCRs were reported among donors in an Asian-associated ancestry cluster than the approximately 630-donor mean. An association between a missense DCLRE1C variant and V-gene and J-gene trimming of TCR beta chains was found in a later genetic analysis and replicated in an independent cohort. It was suggested by the authors that the approach could potentially be generalized to other disease states and immunological phenotypes. The earlier analysis of approximately 540 of the donors excluded 15 to 20 rarely observed V segments, including chromosome 9 orphons, because counts were too low. Because some donors lacked HLA typing at each locus, the association tests relied only on the typed subset. In a later analysis, HLA-associated TCR beta chains were found to be more clonally expanded and to have lower generation probabilities than equally common non-associated chains. According to a later analysis, TCR association rates differed among HLA loci, with DRB1 alleles showing the most associated TCRs and HLA-C alleles showing the fewest. In vitro tests confirmed that a few of the cytomegalovirus-associated TCR beta chains recognize cytomegalovirus antigens. According to a later analysis, most CMV-associated TCR beta chains appeared to be HLA-restricted, and the HLA associations seemed to be driven largely by CMV exposure. Sequencing depth was assumed to be roughly uniform across donors in the presence/absence analyses, though that assumption may not hold. Linkage disequilibrium might explain the correlated functional status among segregating V segments, but an unknown experimental factor could not be ruled out. When HLA alleles, especially DR and DQ, strongly co-occurred, attributing TCR associations to individual alleles was difficult. Specific HLA alleles were associated with 16,951 TCR beta sequences at a false discovery rate of 0.05 in a later analysis. For the cohort, immune exposure information was limited to CMV serostatus. Only TCR beta chains were sequenced in this cohort, and the absence of alpha or paired-chain data limited detectable features. A cluster of highly shared sequence variants was judged likely to be a technical artifact of the sequencing pipeline. A later analysis reported that several top co-occurrence clusters appeared linked to parvovirus B19, influenza, CMV and Epstein-Barr virus. While some public TCRs were present in many individuals, most TCR sequences turned up only very rarely across donors. A further reported finding was that TCR beta sequences accurately predicted the HLA-A and HLA-B alleles for most subjects in the first cohort. Some IMGT-functional V segments, including TRBV6-2 and TRBV6-3, could not be told apart with the 87-base-pair reads, so those segments were excluded. In the study, approximately 160 TCR beta chains were listed as associated with cytomegalovirus.

The cohort was made up of roughly 670 healthy bone marrow donors. At the time of sampling, every cohort member was nominally healthy, though immune exposures that went unrecorded were likely present. The donor was CMV seropositive and belonged to the group of 250 to 300 seropositive cohort members. A peripheral blood sample was collected from each donor, and TCR beta sequencing was performed on peripheral blood mononuclear cells. The Qiagen DNeasy Blood Extraction Kit was used to extract genomic DNA from the blood cell samples. V and J lose 1 base and 4 bases, and a span of 11 bases separates them. Including the terminal cysteine and phenylalanine, the CDR3 comprises 15 residues. The CDR3 DNA has 45 bases and is translated from base 1. CDR1 and CDR2, per the germline V gene, are SGHVS and FNYEAQ.

The source is a woman between 45 and 60 years old in good health and CMV-seropositive. The chain joins TRBV7-6 to TRBJ2-1, with the D gene not confidently named. The material sequenced was PBMCs. The sequence in DNA is TGTGCCAGCAGCTTAGGGCCCAACGTTTACAATGAGCAGTTCTTC. Its product reads: CASSLGPNVYNEQFF.